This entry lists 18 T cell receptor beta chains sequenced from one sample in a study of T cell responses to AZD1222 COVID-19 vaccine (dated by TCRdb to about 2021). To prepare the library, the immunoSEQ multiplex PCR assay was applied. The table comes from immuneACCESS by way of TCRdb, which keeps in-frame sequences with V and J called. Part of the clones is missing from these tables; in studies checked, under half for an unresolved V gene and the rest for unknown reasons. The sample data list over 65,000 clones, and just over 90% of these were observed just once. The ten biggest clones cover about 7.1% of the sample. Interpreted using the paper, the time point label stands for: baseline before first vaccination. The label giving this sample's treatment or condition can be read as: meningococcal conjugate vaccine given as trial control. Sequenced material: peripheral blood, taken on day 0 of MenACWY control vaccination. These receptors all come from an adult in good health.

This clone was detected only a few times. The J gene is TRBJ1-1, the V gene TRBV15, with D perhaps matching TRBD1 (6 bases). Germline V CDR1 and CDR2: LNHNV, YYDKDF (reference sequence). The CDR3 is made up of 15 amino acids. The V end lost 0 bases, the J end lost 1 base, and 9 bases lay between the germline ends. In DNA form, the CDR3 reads TGTGCCACCAGCAGAGATAAGGGGGGGAACACTGAAGCTTTCTTT. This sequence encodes CATSRDKGGNTEAFF.

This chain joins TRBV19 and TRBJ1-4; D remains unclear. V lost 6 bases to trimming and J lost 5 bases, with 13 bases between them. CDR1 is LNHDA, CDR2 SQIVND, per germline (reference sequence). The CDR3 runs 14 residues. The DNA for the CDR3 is TGTGCCAGTAGCGATCCAGACCGCAATGAAAAACTGTTTTTT. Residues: CASSDPDRNEKLFF.

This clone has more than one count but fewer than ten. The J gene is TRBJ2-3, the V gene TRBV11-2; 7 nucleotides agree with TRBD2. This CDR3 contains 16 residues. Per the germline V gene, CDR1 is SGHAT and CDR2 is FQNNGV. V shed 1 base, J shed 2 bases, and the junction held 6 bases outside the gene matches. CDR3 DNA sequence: TGTGCCAGCAGCTTAGGGCCAGCGGGGAACACAGATACGCAGTATTTT. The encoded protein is CASSLGPAGNTDTQYF.

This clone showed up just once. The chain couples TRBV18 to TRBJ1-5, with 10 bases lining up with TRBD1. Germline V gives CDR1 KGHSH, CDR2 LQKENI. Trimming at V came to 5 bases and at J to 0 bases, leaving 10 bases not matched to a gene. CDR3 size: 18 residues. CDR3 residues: CASSGAGTGDGSNQPQHF. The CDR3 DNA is TGTGCCAGCTCAGGCGCCGGGACAGGGGATGGTAGCAATCAGCCCCAGCATTTT. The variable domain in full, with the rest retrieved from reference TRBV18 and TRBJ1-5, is NAGVMQNPRHLVRRRGQEARLRCSPMKGHSHVYWYRQLPEEGLKFMVYLQKENIIDESGMPKERFSAEFPKEGPSILRIQQVVRGDSAAYFCASSGAGTGDGSNQPQHFGDGTRLSIL.

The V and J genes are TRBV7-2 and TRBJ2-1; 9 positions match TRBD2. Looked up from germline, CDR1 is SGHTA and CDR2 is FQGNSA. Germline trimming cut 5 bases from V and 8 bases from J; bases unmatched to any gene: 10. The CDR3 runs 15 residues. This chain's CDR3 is CASSPYSGGPDEQFF. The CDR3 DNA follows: TGTGCCAGCAGCCCATATAGCGGGGGACCCGATGAGCAGTTCTTC.

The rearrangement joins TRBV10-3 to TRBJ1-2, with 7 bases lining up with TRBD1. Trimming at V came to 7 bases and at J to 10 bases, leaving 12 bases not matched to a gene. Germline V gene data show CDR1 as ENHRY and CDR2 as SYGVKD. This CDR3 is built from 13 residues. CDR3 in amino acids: CAINTDRTEIYTF. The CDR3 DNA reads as TGTGCCATCAATACGGACAGGACTGAGATCTACACCTTC.

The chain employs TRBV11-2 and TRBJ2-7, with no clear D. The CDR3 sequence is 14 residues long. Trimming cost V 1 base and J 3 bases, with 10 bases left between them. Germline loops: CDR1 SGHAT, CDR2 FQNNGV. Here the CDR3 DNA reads TGTGCCAGCAGCTTAGGCAGGACCAACTACGAGCAGTACTTC. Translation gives CASSLGRTNYEQYF. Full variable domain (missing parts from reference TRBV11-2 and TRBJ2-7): EAGVAQSPRYKIIEKRQSVAFWCNPISGHATLYWYQQILGQGPKLLIQFQNNGVVDDSQLPKDRFSAERLKGVDSTLKIQPAKLEDSAVYLCASSLGRTNYEQYFGPGTRLTVT.

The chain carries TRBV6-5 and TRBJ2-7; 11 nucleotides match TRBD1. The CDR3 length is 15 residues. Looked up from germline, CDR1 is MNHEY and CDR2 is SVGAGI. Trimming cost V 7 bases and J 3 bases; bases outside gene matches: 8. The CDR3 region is CASTVRDRGSYEQYF. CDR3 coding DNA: TGTGCCAGCACGGTCCGGGACAGGGGGAGCTACGAGCAGTACTTC.

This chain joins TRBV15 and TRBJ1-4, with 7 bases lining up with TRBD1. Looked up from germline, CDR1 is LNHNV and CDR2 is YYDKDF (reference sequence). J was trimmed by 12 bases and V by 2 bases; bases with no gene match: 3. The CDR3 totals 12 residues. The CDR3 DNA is TGTGCCACCAGCAGAAACAGGGGACAACTGTTTTTT. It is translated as CATSRNRGQLFF.

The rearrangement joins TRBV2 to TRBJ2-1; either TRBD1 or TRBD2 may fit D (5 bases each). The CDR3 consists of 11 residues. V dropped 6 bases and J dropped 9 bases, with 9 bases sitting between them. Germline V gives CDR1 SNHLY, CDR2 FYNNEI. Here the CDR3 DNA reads TGTGCCAGCAGGAAAGGGACTGAGCAGTTCTTC. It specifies CASRKGTEQFF. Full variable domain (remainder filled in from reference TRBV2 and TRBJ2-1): EPEVTQTPSHQVTQMGQEVILRCVPISNHLYFYWYRQILGQKVEFLVSFYNNEISEKSEIFDDQFSVERPDGSNFTLKIRSTKLEDSAMYFCASRKGTEQFFGPGTRLTVL.

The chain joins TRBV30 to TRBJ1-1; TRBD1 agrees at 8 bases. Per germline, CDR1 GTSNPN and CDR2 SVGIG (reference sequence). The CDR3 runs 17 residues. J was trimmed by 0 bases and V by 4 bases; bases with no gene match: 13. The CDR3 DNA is TGTGCCTGGACTAAGGACAGGGTGCTGGATATGAACACTGAAGCTTTCTTT. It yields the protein CAWTKDRVLDMNTEAFF.

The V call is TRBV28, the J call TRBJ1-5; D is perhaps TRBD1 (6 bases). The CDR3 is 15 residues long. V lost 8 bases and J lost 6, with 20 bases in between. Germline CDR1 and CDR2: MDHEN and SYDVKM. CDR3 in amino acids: CASQTVQGVSQPQHF. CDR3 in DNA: TGTGCCAGCCAAACGGTACAGGGAGTCAGTCAGCCCCAGCATTTT.

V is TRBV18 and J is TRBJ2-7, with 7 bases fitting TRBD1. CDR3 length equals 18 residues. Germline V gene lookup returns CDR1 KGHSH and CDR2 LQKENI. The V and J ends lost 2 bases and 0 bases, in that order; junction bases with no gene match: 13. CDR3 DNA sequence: TGTGCCAGCTCACCAACCGTTGGGGACAGCACCCTCTCCTACGAGCAGTACTTC. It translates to CASSPTVGDSTLSYEQYF. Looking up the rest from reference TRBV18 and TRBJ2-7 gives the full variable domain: NAGVMQNPRHLVRRRGQEARLRCSPMKGHSHVYWYRQLPEEGLKFMVYLQKENIIDESGMPKERFSAEFPKEGPSILRIQQVVRGDSAAYFCASSPTVGDSTLSYEQYFGPGTRLTVT.

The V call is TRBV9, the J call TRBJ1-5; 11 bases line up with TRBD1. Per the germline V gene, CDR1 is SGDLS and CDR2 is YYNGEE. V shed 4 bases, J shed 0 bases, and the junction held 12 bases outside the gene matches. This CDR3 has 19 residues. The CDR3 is CASSPYLRTGGYSNQPQHF. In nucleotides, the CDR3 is TGTGCCAGCAGCCCCTACCTCCGGACAGGGGGCTATAGCAATCAGCCCCAGCATTTT.

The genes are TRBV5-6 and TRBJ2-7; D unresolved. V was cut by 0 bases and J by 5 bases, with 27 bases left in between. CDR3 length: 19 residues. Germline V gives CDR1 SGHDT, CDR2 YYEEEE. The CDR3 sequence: CASSLGLTSPSMIPHEQYF. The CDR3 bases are TGTGCCAGCAGCTTGGGGCTGACAAGCCCGAGCATGATACCGCACGAGCAGTACTTC.

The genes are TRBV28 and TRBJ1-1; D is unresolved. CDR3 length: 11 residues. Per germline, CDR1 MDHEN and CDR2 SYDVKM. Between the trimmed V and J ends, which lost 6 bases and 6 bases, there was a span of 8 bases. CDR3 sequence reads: CASRGRPEAFF. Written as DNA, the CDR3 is TGTGCCAGCAGAGGGAGACCTGAAGCTTTCTTT.

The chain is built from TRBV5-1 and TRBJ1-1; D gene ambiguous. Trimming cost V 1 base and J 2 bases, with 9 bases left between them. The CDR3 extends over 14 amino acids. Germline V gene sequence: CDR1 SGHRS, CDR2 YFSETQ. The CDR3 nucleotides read TGCGCCAGCAGCTTGTCGGGAGGAAACACTGAAGCTTTCTTT. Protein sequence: CASSLSGGNTEAFF.

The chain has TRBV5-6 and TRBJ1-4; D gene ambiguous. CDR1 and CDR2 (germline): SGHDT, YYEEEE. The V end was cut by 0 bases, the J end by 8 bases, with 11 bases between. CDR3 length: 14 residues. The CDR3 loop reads CASSLEAGGEKLFF. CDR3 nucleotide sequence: TGTGCCAGCAGCTTGGAAGCCGGTGGGGAAAAACTGTTTTTT.